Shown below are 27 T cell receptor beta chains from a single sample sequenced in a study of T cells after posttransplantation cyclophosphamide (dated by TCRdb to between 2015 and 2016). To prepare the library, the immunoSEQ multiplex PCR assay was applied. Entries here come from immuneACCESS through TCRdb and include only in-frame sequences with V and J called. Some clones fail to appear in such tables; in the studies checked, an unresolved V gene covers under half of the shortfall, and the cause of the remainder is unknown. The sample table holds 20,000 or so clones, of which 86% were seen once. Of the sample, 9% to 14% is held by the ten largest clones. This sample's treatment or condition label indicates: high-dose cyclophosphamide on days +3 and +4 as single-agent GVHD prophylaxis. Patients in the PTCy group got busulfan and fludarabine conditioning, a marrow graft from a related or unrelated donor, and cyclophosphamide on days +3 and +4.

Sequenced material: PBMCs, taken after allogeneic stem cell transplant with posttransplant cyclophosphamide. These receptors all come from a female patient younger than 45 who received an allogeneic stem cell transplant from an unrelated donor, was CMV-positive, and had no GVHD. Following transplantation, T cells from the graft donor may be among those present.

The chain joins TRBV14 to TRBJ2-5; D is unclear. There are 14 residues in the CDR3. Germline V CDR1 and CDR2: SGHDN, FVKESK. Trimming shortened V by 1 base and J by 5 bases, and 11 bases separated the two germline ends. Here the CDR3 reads CASSQARHRETQYF. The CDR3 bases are TGTGCCAGCAGCCAAGCCAGGCATAGGGAGACCCAGTACTTC.

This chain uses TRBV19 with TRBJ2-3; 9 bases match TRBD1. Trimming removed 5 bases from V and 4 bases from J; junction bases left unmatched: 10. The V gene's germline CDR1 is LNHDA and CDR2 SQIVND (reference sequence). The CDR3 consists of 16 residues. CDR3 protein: CASSPGQGRGPDTQYF. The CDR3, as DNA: TGTGCCAGTAGTCCGGGACAGGGAAGGGGGCCAGATACGCAGTATTTT.

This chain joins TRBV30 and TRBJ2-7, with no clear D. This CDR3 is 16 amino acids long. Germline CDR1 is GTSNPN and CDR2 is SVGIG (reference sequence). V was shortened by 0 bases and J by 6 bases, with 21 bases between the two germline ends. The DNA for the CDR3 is TGTGCCTGGAGTGTACCACTTTTCGCGCGAAAAAGCGAGCAGTACTTC. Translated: CAWSVPLFARKSEQYF.

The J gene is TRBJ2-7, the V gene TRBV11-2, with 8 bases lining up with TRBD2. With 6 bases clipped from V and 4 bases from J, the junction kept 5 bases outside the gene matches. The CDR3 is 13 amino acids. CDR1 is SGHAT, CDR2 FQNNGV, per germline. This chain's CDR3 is CASRSIAGYEQYF. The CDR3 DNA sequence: TGTGCCAGCAGATCGATAGCGGGGTACGAGCAGTACTTC.

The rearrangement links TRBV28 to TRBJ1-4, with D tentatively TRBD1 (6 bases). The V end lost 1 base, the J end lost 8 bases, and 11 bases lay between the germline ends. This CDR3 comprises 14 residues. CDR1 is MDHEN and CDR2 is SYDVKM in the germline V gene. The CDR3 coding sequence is TGTGCCAGCAGTTTATATTCAGGGGACGAAAAACTGTTTTTT. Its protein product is CASSLYSGDEKLFF.

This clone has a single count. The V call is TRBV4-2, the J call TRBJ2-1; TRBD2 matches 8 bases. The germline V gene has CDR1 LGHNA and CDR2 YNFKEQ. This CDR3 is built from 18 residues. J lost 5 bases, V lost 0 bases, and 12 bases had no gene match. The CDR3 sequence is CASSQDRTGGLLDNEQFF. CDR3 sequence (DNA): TGTGCCAGCAGCCAAGATCGGACGGGGGGGCTCCTTGACAATGAGCAGTTCTTC.

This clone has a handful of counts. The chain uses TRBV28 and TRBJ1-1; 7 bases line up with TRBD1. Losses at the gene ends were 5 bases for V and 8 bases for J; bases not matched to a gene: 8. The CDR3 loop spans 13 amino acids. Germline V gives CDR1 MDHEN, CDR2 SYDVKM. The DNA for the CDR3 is TGTGCCAGCAGTGGGACAGAAAATACAGAAGCTTTCTTT. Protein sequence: CASSGTENTEAFF.

CDR3 DNA: TGTGCCAGTAGTCGAGGGGAAGGGGGCGCGCACACTGAAGCTTTCTTT. It is translated as CASSRGEGGAHTEAFF. V is TRBV19 and J is TRBJ1-1; 7 bases map to TRBD1. Germline assignment: CDR1 LNHDA and CDR2 SQIVND (reference sequence). The length of the CDR3 is 16 residues. V lost 5 bases and J lost 3; bases outside the gene matches: 12.

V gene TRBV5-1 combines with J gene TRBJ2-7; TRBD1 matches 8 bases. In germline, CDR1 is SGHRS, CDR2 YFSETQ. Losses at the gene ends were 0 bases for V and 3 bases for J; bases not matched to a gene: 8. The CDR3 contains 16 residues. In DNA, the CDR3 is TGCGCCAGCAGCTTGGCCGGGACAGGACCTCTCTACGAGCAGTACTTC. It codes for CASSLAGTGPLYEQYF.

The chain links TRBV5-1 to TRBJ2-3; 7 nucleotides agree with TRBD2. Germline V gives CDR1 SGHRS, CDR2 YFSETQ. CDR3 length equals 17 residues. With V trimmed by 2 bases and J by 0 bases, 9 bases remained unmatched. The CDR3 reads CASSFYGGSTSTDTQYF. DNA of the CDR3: TGCGCCAGCAGCTTTTACGGGGGGTCTACTAGCACAGATACGCAGTATTTT.

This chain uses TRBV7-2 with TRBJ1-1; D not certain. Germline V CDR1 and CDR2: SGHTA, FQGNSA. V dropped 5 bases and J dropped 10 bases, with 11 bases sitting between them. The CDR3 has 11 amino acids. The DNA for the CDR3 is TGTGCCAGCAGCCCCGTCTCTGTAGCTTTCTTT. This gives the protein CASSPVSVAFF. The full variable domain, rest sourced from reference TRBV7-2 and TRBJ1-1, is GAGVSQSPSNKVTEKGKDVELRCDPISGHTALYWYRQSLGQGLEFLIYFQGNSAPDKSGLPSDRFSAERTGGSVSTLTIQRTQQEDSAVYLCASSPVSVAFFGQGTRLTVV.

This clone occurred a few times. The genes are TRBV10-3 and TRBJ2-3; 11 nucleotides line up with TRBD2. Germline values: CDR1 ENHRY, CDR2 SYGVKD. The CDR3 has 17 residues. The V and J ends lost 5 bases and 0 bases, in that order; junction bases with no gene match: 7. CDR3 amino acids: CAISPGLAASSTDTQYF. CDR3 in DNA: TGTGCCATCAGTCCGGGACTAGCGGCCTCTAGCACAGATACGCAGTATTTT.

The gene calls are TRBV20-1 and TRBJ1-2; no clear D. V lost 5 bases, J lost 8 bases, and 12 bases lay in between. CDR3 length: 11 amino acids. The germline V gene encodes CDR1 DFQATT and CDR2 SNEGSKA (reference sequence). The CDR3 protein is CSAPARRGYTF. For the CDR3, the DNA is TGCAGTGCTCCGGCCCGGCGGGGCTACACCTTC.

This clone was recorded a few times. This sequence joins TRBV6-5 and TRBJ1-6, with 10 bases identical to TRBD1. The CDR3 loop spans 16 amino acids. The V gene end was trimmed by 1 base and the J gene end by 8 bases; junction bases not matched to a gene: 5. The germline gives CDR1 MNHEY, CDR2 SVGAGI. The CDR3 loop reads CASSYYGTGDYSPLHF. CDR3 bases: TGTGCCAGCAGTTACTACGGGACAGGGGATTATTCACCCCTCCACTTT.

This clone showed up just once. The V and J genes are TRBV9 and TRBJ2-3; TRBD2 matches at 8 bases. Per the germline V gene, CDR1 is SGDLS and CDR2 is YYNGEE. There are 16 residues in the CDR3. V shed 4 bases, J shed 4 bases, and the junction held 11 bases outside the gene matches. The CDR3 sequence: CASSPEPGGASDTQYF. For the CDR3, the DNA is TGTGCCAGCAGCCCAGAGCCGGGGGGGGCCTCAGATACGCAGTATTTT. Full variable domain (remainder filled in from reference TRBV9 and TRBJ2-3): DSGVTQTPKHLITATGQRVTLRCSPRSGDLSVYWYQQSLDQGLQFLIQYYNGEERAKGNILERFSAQQFPDLHSELNLSSLELGDSALYFCASSPEPGGASDTQYFGPGTRLTVL.

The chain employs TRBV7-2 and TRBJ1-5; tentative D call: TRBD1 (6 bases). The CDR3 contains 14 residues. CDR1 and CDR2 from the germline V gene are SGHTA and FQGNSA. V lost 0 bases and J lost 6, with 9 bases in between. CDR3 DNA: TGTGCCAGCAGCTTAGCGGGGGCGGCTCAGCCCCAGCATTTT. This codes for CASSLAGAAQPQHF.

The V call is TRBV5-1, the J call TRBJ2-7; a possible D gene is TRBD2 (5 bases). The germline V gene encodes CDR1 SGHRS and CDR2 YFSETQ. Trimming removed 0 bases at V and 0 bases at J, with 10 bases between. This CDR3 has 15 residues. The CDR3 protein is CASSLASGFSYEQYF. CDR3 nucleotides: TGCGCCAGCAGCTTGGCCTCGGGATTCTCCTACGAGCAGTACTTC.

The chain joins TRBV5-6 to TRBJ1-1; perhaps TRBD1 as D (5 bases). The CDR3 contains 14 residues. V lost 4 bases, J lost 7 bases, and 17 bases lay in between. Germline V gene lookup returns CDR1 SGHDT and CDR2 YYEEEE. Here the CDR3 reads CASSQPDRQLEAFF. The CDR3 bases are TGTGCCAGCAGCCAACCGGATAGACAGCTTGAAGCTTTCTTT.

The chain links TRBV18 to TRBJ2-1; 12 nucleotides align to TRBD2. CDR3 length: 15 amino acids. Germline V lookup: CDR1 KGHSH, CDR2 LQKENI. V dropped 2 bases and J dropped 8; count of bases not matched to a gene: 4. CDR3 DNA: TGTGCCAGCTCACCAGGGGGACTAGCGGGCTATGAGCAGTTCTTC. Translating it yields CASSPGGLAGYEQFF.

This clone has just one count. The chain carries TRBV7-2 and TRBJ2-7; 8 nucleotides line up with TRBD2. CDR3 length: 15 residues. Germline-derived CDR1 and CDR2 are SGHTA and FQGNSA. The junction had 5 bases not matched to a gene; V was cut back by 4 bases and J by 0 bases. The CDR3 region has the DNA TGTGCCAGCAGCTCGGGACTAGGACTCTCCTACGAGCAGTACTTC. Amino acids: CASSSGLGLSYEQYF.

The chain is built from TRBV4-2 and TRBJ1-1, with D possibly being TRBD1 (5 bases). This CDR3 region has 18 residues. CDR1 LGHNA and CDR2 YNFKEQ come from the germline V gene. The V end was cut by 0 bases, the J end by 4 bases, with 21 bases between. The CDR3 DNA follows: TGTGCCAGCAGCCAAGATCTTCCAGGGAGAACGGGGGGCACTGAAGCTTTCTTT. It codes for CASSQDLPGRTGGTEAFF.

CDR3 protein: CASSLAGGDNQPQHF. Here the CDR3 DNA reads TGCGCCAGCAGCTTGGCCGGAGGGGACAATCAGCCCCAGCATTTT. The chain links TRBV5-1 to TRBJ1-5; TRBD1 is a possible D gene (5 bases). Germline-derived CDR1 and CDR2 are SGHRS and YFSETQ. Trimming pared 0 bases from V and 3 bases from J, leaving 10 bases between. The CDR3 length is 15 residues.

The CDR3 is CASSLRPSGANSPLHF. Here the CDR3 DNA reads TGTGCCAGCAGCTTAAGGCCTTCTGGGGCCAATTCACCCCTCCACTTT. The rearrangement uses TRBV7-8 and TRBJ1-6; a weak D match, TRBD1 (5 bases). The CDR3 consists of 16 residues. Deletions cut 2 bases from V and 7 bases from J, with 15 bases between. Germline V gives CDR1 SGHVS, CDR2 FQNEAQ.

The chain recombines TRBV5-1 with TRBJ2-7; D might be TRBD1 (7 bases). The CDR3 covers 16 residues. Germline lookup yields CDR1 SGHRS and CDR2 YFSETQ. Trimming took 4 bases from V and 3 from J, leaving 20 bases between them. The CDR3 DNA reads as TGCGCCAGCAGCGGGAGCCGCGGGACAGACAACTACGAGCAGTACTTC. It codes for CASSGSRGTDNYEQYF.

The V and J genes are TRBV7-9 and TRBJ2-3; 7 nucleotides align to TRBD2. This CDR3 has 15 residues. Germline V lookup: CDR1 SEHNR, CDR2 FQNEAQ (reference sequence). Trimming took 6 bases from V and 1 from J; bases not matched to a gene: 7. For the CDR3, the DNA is TGTGCCAGCAGGCGAAGCGGGGAGGGCACAGATACGCAGTATTTT. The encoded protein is CASRRSGEGTDTQYF.

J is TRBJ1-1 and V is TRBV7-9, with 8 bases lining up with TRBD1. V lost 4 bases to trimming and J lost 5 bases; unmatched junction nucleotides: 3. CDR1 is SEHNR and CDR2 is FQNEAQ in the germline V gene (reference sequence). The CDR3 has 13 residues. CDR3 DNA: TGTGCCAGCAGCTGGACAGGGAAGACTGAAGCTTTCTTT. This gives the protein CASSWTGKTEAFF.

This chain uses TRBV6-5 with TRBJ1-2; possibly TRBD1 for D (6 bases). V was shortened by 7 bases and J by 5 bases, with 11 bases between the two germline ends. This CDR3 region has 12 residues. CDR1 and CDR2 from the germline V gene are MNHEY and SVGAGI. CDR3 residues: CASTQDSYGYTF. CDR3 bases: TGTGCCAGCACCCAGGACAGTTATGGCTACACCTTC.